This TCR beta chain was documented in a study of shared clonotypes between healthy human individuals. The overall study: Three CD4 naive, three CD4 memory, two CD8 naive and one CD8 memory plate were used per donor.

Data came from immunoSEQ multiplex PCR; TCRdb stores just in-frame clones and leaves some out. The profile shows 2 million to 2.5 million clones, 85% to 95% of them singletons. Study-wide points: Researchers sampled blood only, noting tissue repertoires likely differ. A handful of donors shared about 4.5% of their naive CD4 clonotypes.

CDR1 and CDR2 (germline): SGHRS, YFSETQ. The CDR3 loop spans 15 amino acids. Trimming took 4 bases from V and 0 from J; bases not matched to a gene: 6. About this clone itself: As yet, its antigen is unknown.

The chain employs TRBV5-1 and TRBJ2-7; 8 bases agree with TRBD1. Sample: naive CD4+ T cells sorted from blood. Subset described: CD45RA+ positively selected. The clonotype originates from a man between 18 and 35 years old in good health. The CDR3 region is CASSLGQAFSYEQYF. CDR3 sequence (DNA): TGCGCCAGCAGCCTGGGACAGGCGTTCTCCTACGAGCAGTACTTC.